Listed below are T cell receptor beta chains from one sample, sequenced in a study of blood T cell repertoires in COVID-19. Here immunoSEQ multiplex PCR was the method, and the copy in TCRdb shows in-frame clones only, minus some. The repertoire includes 210,000 or so clones, 78% of them detected once, and approximately 3% sits in the top ten. Sequencing input: peripheral blood. The receptors stem from an elderly woman with active or convalescent COVID-19. The CDR3 runs from the conserved cysteine through the conserved F or W. D genes are given only for firm matches. Rows give clone size only sometimes, using once, few, many, or a class for an expanded clone.

>.|TRBD2|TRBJ2-1|TRBV4-1
CASSQDNGGGGHNEQFF
TGCGCCAGCAGCCAAGATAACGGCGGGGGGGGCCACAATGAGCAGTTCTTC
>.|.|TRBJ1-1|TRBV12-3/TRBV12-4
CASTQQGNTEAFF
TGTGCCAGCACCCAACAGGGCAACACTGAAGCTTTCTTT
>.|TRBD2|TRBJ2-5|TRBV5-1
CASGGGSGETQYF
TGCGCCAGCGGCGGGGGGTCGGGAGAGACCCAGTACTTC
>.|TRBD2|TRBJ2-5|TRBV3-1/TRBV3-2
CASSSRTSRETQYF
TGTGCCAGCAGCTCCCGGACTAGCCGGGAGACCCAGTACTTC
>.|.|TRBJ2-2|TRBV11-1
CASSLRGFSTGELFF
TGTGCCAGCAGCTTAAGGGGGTTTTCCACCGGGGAGCTGTTTTTT
>.|TRBD1|TRBJ1-4|TRBV7-8
CASSQIPGTGSEKLFF
TGTGCCAGCAGCCAAATACCCGGGACAGGTAGTGAAAAACTGTTTTTT
>once|TRBD1|TRBJ1-1|TRBV4-2
CASSPTHGDRGFLAFF
TGTGCCAGCAGCCCCACCCATGGGGACAGGGGTTTTCTGGCTTTCTTT
>few|.|TRBJ1-3|TRBV5-6
CASSSSRQFGYTIYF
TGTGCCAGCAGCTCAAGTCGACAGTTTGGGTACACCATATATTTT
>.|TRBD2|TRBJ2-3|TRBV9
CASSVYTSGLGDTQYF
TGTGCCAGCAGCGTATATACTAGCGGCTTGGGAGATACGCAGTATTTT
>.|TRBD1|TRBJ1-6|TRBV5-3
CARSLVTGQVGSPLHF
TGTGCCAGAAGCTTAGTTACCGGACAGGTTGGTTCACCCCTCCACTTT
>.|.|TRBJ1-1|TRBV7-8
CASSKALSEAFF
TGTGCCAGCAGCAAAGCGCTTTCTGAAGCTTTCTTT
>.|.|TRBJ1-6|TRBV6-2/TRBV6-3
CASTPSSYNSPLHF
TGTGCCAGCACCCCGAGCTCCTATAATTCACCCCTCCACTTT
>.|.|TRBJ1-2|TRBV24-1
CATSGANRVFGGYTF
TGTGCCACCAGTGGGGCTAACAGAGTGTTCGGCGGCTACACCTTC
>.|.|TRBJ2-1|TRBV24-1
CATSDLGNSGEQFF
TGTGCCACCAGTGATTTGGGTAATTCAGGAGAGCAGTTCTTC
>.|.|TRBJ2-2|TRBV27
CASSGITGELFF
TGTGCCAGCAGCGGTATCACCGGGGAGCTGTTTTTT
>.|TRBD1|TRBJ1-1|TRBV6-5
CASSTRTGRAEAFF
TGTGCCAGCAGTACCAGGACAGGCCGCGCTGAAGCTTTCTTT
>once|.|TRBJ1-1|TRBV14
CASSQVPGDEAFF
TGTGCCAGCAGCCAAGTCCCCGGAGACGAAGCTTTCTTT
>.|TRBD2|TRBJ2-5|TRBV7-3
CASSLGAGEKETQYF
TGTGCCAGCAGCTTAGGCGCGGGGGAGAAAGAGACCCAGTACTTC
>.|.|TRBJ2-7|TRBV27
CASSLVRGAYEQYF
TGTGCCAGCAGTTTAGTCAGGGGTGCCTACGAGCAGTACTTC
>.|.|TRBJ2-3|TRBV5-1
CASSLGTSDTDTQYF
TGCGCCAGCAGCCTCGGGACATCCGACACAGATACGCAGTATTTT
>.|TRBD1|TRBJ2-1|TRBV3-1/TRBV3-2
CASSQARGLAEQFF
TGTGCCAGCAGCCAGGCCAGGGGGCTCGCTGAGCAGTTCTTC
>.|.|TRBJ1-1|TRBV2
CASTGRLNTEAFF
TGTGCCAGCACTGGCAGGTTGAACACTGAAGCTTTCTTT
>.|TRBD2|TRBJ2-3|TRBV28
CASSSSGDLRDTQYF
TGTGCCAGCAGTTCTAGCGGGGATTTAAGAGATACGCAGTATTTT
>.|TRBD2|TRBJ2-3|TRBV28
CASSLWASGGSDTQYF
TGTGCCAGCAGTTTATGGGCTAGCGGGGGTTCAGATACGCAGTATTTT
>.|.|TRBJ2-7|TRBV10-3
CAISDPGEQYF
TGTGCCATCAGTGACCCGGGCGAGCAGTACTTC
>.|.|TRBJ2-7|TRBV7-2
CASSFRDTSYEQYF
TGTGCCAGCAGCTTCCGGGACACCTCCTACGAGCAGTACTTC
>.|.|TRBJ1-4|TRBV7-2
CASSLQGRATNEKLFF
TGTGCCAGCAGCTTACAGGGGCGCGCGACTAATGAAAAACTGTTTTTT
>.|TRBD2|TRBJ2-7|TRBV11-2
CASRLAGVRYEQYF
TGTGCCAGCAGGCTAGCGGGGGTTCGGTACGAGCAGTACTTC
>.|TRBD1|TRBJ2-7|TRBV5-4
CASSLEGTGNYEQYF
TGTGCCAGCAGCTTGGAAGGGACAGGGAACTACGAGCAGTACTTC
>few|.|TRBJ2-5|TRBV24-1
CATSETGGGPIGETQYF
TGTGCCACCAGTGAAACTGGGGGGGGCCCCATCGGAGAGACCCAGTACTTC
>.|.|TRBJ2-1|TRBV24-1
CATSDSGREQFF
TGTGCCACCAGTGATTCAGGGCGTGAGCAGTTCTTC
>.|.|TRBJ1-5|TRBV6-2/TRBV6-3
CASSLDSLAQHF
TGTGCCAGCAGCCTTGACAGTTTAGCCCAGCATTTT
>.|TRBD2|TRBJ2-7|TRBV6-1
CASSEVRTSGGASYEQYF
TGTGCCAGCAGTGAAGTACGGACTAGCGGGGGGGCAAGCTACGAGCAGTACTTC
>.|TRBD2|TRBJ2-1|TRBV11-3
CASSLAGAGGYNEQFF
TGTGCCAGCAGCTTAGCTGGGGCGGGGGGTTACAATGAGCAGTTCTTC
>.|.|TRBJ2-7|TRBV28
CASSLGGGKGSYEQYF
TGTGCCAGCAGTTTAGGTGGAGGGAAAGGGTCCTACGAGCAGTACTTC
>.|TRBD1|TRBJ1-4|TRBV15
CATSGGQGGMEKLFF
TGTGCCACCAGCGGGGGACAGGGGGGGATGGAAAAACTGTTTTTT
>.|.|TRBJ2-2|TRBV11-2
CASSSGVTGELFF
TGTGCCAGCAGCTCGGGGGTTACCGGGGAGCTGTTTTTT
>.|TRBD2|TRBJ2-7|TRBV9
CASSAEGGSSYEQYF
TGTGCCAGCAGCGCGGAGGGAGGGTCGAGCTACGAGCAGTACTTC
>.|.|TRBJ1-1|TRBV6-5
CASSYSIRGAGEAFF
TGTGCCAGCAGTTACTCGATCAGGGGCGCGGGTGAAGCTTTCTTT
>.|.|TRBJ1-2|TRBV24-1
CATSDLSGDYGYTF
TGTGCCACCAGTGATTTGTCCGGAGACTATGGCTACACCTTC
>.|.|TRBJ1-5|TRBV30
CAWSVRVNQPQHF
TGTGCCTGGAGTGTACGGGTCAATCAGCCCCAGCATTTT
>.|.|TRBJ1-1|TRBV3-1/TRBV3-2
CASSRGQSNTEAFF
TGTGCCAGCAGCCGCGGACAGAGTAACACTGAAGCTTTCTTT
>.|TRBD2|TRBJ2-1|TRBV15
CATSRDAGGNEQFF
TGTGCCACCAGCAGAGACGCGGGGGGGAATGAGCAGTTCTTC
>.|.|TRBJ1-5|TRBV19
CASSIQTYSNQPQHF
TGTGCCAGTAGTATTCAAACTTATAGCAATCAGCCCCAGCATTTT
>.|TRBD2|TRBJ2-3|TRBV29-1
CSVGLAGGKDTQYF
TGCAGCGTGGGACTAGCGGGGGGGAAAGATACGCAGTATTTT
>.|TRBD2|TRBJ2-3|TRBV4-1
CASSNGGSRGTDTQYF
TGCGCCAGCAGTAACGGGGGGTCTAGGGGCACAGATACGCAGTATTTT
>.|TRBD2|TRBJ2-7|TRBV15
CATSRVGGNTYEQYF
TGTGCCACCAGCAGAGTGGGGGGGAATACCTACGAGCAGTACTTC
>.|.|TRBJ1-6|TRBV28
CASSLGGASPLHF
TGTGCCAGCAGTTTAGGGGGGGCCTCACCCCTCCACTTT
>few|TRBD2|TRBJ2-3|TRBV28
CASSPQVLGGGRTDTQYF
TGTGCCAGCAGTCCCCAAGTTCTCGGGGGGGGGCGCACAGATACGCAGTATTTT
>once|.|TRBJ2-7|TRBV7-9
CASSFGQGGDEQYF
TGTGCCAGCAGCTTCGGCCAGGGCGGGGACGAGCAGTACTTC
>.|TRBD2|TRBJ2-1|TRBV15
CATSTSGGPYNEQFF
TGTGCCACCAGCACTAGCGGGGGTCCCTACAATGAGCAGTTCTTC
>.|.|TRBJ1-4|TRBV28
CATMMLAGTNEKLFF
TGTGCCACCATGATGTTGGCAGGGACTAATGAAAAACTGTTTTTT
>.|.|TRBJ2-3|TRBV24-1
CATSEPHSTDTQYF
TGTGCCACCAGTGAACCACACAGCACAGATACGCAGTATTTT
>.|.|TRBJ1-3|TRBV18
CASSPLGAALNTIYF
TGTGCCAGCTCACCGTTGGGGGCAGCTTTAAACACCATATATTTT
>.|TRBD2|TRBJ2-7|TRBV7-2
CASSFRLAGSPEQYF
TGTGCCAGCAGCTTCCGACTAGCGGGGAGTCCCGAGCAGTACTTC